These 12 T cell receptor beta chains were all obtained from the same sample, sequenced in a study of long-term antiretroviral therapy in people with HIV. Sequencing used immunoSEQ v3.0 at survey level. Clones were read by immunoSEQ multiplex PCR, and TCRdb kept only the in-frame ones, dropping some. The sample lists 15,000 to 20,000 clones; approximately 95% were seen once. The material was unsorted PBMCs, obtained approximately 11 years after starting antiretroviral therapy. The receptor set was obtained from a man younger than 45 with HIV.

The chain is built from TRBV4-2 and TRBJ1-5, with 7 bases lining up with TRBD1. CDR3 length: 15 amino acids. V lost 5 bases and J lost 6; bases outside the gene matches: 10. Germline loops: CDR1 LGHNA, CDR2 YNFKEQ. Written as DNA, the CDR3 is TGTGCCAGCAGCGAACGTCCAGGGGGGAGTCAGCCCCAGCATTTT. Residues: CASSERPGGSQPQHF.

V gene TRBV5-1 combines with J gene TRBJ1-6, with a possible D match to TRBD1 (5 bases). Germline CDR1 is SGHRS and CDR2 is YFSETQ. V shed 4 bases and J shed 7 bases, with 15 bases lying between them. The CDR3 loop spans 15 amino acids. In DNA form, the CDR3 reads TGCGCCAGCAGCCCCCTGGGGGGGGAGAATTCACCCCTCCACTTT. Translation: CASSPLGGENSPLHF.

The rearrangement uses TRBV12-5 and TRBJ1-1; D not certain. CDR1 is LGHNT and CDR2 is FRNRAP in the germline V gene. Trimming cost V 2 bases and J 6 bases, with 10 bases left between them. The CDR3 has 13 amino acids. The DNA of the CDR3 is TGTGCTAGTGGTTTGACCCCGGGGTCTGAAGCTTTCTTT. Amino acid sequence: CASGLTPGSEAFF.

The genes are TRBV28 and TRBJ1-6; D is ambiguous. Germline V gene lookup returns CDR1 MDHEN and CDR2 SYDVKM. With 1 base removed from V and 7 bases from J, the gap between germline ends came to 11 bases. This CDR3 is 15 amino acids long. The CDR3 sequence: CASSLSPGHNSPLHF. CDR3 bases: TGTGCCAGCAGTTTATCCCCGGGCCACAATTCACCCCTCCACTTT.

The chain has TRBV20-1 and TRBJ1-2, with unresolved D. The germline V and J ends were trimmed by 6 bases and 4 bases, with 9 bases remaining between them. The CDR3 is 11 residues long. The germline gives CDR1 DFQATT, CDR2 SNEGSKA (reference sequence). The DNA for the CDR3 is TGCAGTGCGTCAACGTTCTATGGCTACACCTTC. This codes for CSASTFYGYTF.

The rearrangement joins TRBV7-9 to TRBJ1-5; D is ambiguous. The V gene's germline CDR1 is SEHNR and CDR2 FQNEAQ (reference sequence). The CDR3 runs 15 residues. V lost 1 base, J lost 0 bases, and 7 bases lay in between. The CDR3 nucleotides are TGTGCCAGCAGCTTAGGAGTTTCTAGCAATCAGCCCCAGCATTTT. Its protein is CASSLGVSSNQPQHF. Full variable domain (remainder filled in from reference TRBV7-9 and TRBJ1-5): DTGVSQNPRHKITKRGQNVTFRCDPISEHNRLYWYRQTLGQGPEFLTYFQNEAQLEKSRLLSDRFSAERPKGSFSTLEIQRTEQGDSAMYLCASSLGVSSNQPQHFGDGTRLSIL.

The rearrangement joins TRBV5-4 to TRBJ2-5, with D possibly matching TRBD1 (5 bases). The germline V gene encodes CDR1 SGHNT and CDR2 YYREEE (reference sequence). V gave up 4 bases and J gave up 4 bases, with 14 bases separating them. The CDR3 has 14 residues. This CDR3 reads CASSIDRRVETQYF. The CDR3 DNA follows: TGTGCCAGCAGCATCGACAGAAGGGTAGAGACCCAGTACTTC.

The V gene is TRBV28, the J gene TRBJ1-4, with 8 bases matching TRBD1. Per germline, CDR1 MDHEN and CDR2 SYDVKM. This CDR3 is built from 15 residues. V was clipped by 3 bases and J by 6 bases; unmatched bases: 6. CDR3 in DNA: TGTGCCAGCAGTTTCGGTGCACAGGGGGATGAAAAACTGTTTTTT. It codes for CASSFGAQGDEKLFF.

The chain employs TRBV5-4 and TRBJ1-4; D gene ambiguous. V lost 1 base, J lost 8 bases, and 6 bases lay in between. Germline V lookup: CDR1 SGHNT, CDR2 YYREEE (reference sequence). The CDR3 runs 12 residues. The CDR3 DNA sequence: TGTGCCAGCAGCTTGAGAGGAGAAAAACTGTTTTTT. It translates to CASSLRGEKLFF.

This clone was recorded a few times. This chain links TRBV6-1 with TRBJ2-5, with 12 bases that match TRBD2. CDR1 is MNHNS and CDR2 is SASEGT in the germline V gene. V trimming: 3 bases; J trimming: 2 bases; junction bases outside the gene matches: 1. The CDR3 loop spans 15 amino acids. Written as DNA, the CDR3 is TGTGCCAGCAGTGATCTAGCGGGGGGGCAAGAGACCCAGTACTTC. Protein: CASSDLAGGQETQYF.

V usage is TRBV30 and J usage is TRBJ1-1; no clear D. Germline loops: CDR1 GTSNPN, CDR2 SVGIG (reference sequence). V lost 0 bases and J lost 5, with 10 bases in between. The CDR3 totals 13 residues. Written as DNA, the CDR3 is TGTGCCTGGAGTGTGTCAACCCGTACTGAAGCTTTCTTT. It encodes CAWSVSTRTEAFF.

The CDR3 nucleotides read TGTGCCAGTGTGGGACAGCGTAGCAATCAGCCCCAGCATTTT. Protein product: CASVGQRSNQPQHF. The chain uses TRBV2 and TRBJ1-5; TRBD1 agrees at 7 bases. Per germline, CDR1 SNHLY and CDR2 FYNNEI. The CDR3 has 14 residues. With V trimmed by 9 bases and J by 0 bases, 5 bases remained unmatched.